The clone carrying this TCR beta chain has just one count. Its matching antigen is unknown. While unrecorded immune exposures were likely, the donors were nominally healthy when sampled. The data stem from a study of cytomegalovirus exposure and HLA in healthy donors. Study results and limitations: Links to common viral pathogens appeared, in a later analysis, for several of the most significant clusters.

PCR involved 60 Vbeta and 13 Jbeta primers. TCRdb's table, derived via immunoSEQ multiplex PCR, lists solely in-frame clones and lacks some. There are 130,000 to 150,000 clones in the sample; around 75% occur only once, and 1.5% to 2% lies in the top ten. Trimming pared 3 bases from V and 4 bases from J, leaving 13 bases between. The CDR3 contains 15 residues. The germline CDR1 and CDR2 sequences are LGHNA and YNFKEQ. The chain combines TRBV4-2 with TRBJ2-1; D unclear. Sequencing used PBMCs. This receptor was identified in a woman aged 18-30 years in good health and CMV-seronegative. CDR3 in DNA: TGTGCCAGCAGCCAGGAGAGATCGAATTACAATGAGCAGTTCTTC. Amino acid sequence: CASSQERSNYNEQFF.